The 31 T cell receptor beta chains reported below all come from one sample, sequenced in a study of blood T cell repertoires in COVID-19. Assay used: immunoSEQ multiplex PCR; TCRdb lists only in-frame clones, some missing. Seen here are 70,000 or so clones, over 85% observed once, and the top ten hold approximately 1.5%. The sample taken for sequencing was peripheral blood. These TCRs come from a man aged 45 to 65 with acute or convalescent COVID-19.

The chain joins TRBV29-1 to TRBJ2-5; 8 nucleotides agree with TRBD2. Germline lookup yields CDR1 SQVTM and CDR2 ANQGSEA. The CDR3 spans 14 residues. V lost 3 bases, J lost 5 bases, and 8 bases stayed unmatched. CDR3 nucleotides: TGCAGCGTTGACAACGAACTAGCGGCGGAGACCCAGTACTTC. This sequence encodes CSVDNELAAETQYF.

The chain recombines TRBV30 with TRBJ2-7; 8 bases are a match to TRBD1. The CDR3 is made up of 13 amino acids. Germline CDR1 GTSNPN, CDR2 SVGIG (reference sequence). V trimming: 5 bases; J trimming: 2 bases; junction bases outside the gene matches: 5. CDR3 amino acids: CAWRTGSAYEQYF. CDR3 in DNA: TGTGCCTGGCGGACAGGGTCTGCCTACGAGCAGTACTTC.

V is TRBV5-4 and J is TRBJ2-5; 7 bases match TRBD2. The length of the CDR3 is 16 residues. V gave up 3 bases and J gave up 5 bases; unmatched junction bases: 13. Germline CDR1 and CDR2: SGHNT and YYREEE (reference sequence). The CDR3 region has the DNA TGTGCCAGCAGCTCTCAGGAGGCGGGAGAACGGGAGACCCAGTACTTC. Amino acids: CASSSQEAGERETQYF.

The CDR3 loop is CASSSLAAGELFF. CDR3 bases: TGTGCCAGCAGTTCTCTAGCTGCCGGGGAGCTGTTTTTT. This chain links TRBV27 with TRBJ2-2; TRBD2 might be the D (5 bases). The germline V gene encodes CDR1 MNHEY and CDR2 SMNVEV (reference sequence). The V end lost 4 bases, the J end lost 6 bases, and 9 bases lay between the germline ends. The CDR3 has 13 amino acids.

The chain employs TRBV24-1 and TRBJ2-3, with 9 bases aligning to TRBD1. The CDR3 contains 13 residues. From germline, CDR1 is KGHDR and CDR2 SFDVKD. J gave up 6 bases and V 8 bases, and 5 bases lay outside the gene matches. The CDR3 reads CATKTGGSDTQYF. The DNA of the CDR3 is TGTGCCACCAAAACAGGGGGCTCGGATACGCAGTATTTT.

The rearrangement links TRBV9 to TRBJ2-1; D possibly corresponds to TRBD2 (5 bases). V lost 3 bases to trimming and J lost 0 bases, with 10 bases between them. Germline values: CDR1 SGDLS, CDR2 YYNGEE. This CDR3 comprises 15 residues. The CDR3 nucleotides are TGTGCCAGCAGCGCCGCCACTAGCTCCTACAATGAGCAGTTCTTC. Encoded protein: CASSAATSSYNEQFF. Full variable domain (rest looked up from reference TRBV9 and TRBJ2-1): DSGVTQTPKHLITATGQRVTLRCSPRSGDLSVYWYQQSLDQGLQFLIQYYNGEERAKGNILERFSAQQFPDLHSELNLSSLELGDSALYFCASSAATSSYNEQFFGPGTRLTVL.

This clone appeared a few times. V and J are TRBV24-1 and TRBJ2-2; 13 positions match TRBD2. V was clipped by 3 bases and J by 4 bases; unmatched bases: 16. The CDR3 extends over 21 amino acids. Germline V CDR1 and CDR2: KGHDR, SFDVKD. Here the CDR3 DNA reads TGTGCCACCAGTGATCCCCAGGGACTAGCGGGAATTTGGGGGTCCACCGGGGAGCTGTTTTTT. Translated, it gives CATSDPQGLAGIWGSTGELFF.

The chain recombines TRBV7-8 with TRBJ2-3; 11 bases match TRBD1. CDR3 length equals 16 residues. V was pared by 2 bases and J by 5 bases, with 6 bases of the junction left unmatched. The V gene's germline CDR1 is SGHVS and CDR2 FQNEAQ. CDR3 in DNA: TGTGCCAGCAGCTTACTTAGGACAGGGGGCATAGATACGCAGTATTTT. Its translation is CASSLLRTGGIDTQYF.

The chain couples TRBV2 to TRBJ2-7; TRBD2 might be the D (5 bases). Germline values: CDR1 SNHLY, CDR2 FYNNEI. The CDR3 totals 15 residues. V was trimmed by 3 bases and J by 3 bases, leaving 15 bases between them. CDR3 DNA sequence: TGTGCCAGCAGTGACGGGGTGGGCAGACACTACGAGCAGTACGTC. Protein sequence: CASSDGVGRHYEQYV.

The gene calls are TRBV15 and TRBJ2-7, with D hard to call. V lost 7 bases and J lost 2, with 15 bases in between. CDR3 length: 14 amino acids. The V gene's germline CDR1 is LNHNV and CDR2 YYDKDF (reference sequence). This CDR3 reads CATIFCSYPYEQYV. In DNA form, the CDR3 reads TGTGCCACCATCTTTTGTTCCTACCCCTACGAGCAGTACGTC.

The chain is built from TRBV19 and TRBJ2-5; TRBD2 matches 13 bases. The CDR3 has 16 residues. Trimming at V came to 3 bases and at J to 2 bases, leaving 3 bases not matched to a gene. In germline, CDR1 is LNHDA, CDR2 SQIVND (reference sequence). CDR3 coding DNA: TGTGCCAGTAGTATCCGGACTAGCGGGGGTCAAGAGACCCAGTACTTC. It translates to CASSIRTSGGQETQYF.

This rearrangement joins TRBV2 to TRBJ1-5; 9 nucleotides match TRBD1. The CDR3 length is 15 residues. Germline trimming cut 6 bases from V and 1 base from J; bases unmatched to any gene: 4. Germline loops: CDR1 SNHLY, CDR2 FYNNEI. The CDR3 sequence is CASRETGGSNQPQHF. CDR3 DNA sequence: TGTGCCAGCAGAGAGACAGGGGGGAGCAATCAGCCCCAGCATTTT.

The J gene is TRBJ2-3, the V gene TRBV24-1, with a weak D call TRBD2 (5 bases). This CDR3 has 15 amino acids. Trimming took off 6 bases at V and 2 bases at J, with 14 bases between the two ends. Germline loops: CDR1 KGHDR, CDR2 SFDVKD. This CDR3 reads CATSPRDSDTDTQYF. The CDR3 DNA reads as TGTGCCACCAGTCCCCGGGATTCAGACACAGATACGCAGTATTTT.

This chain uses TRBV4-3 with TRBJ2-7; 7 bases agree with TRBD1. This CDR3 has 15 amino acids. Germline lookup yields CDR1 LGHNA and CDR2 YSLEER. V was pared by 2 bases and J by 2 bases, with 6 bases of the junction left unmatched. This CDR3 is CASSQRTGFPYEQYV. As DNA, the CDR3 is TGCGCCAGCAGCCAACGGACAGGATTTCCCTACGAGCAGTACGTC.

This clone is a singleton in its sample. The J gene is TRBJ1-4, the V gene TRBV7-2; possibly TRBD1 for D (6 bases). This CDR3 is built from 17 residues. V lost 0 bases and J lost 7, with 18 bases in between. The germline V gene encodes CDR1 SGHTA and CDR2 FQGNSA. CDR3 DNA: TGTGCCAGCAGCTTAGCGCCCGGGGGGGCGCAGAGTGAAAAACTGTTTTTT. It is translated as CASSLAPGGAQSEKLFF.

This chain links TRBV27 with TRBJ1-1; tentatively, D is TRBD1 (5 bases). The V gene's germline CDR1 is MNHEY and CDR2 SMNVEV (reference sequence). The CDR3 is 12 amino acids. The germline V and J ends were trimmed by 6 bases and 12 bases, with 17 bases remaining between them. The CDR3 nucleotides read TGTGCCAGCAGGGATCCGGGGGACGTAACTTTCTTT. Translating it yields CASRDPGDVTFF.

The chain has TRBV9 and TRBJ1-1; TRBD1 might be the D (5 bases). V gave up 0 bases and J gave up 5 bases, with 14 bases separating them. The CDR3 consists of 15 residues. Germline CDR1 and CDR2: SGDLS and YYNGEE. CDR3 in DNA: TGTGCCAGCAGCGTAGATTGGGGCGCGGGGACTGAAGCTTTCTTT. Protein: CASSVDWGAGTEAFF. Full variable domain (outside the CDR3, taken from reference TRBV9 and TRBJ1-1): DSGVTQTPKHLITATGQRVTLRCSPRSGDLSVYWYQQSLDQGLQFLIQYYNGEERAKGNILERFSAQQFPDLHSELNLSSLELGDSALYFCASSVDWGAGTEAFFGQGTRLTVV.

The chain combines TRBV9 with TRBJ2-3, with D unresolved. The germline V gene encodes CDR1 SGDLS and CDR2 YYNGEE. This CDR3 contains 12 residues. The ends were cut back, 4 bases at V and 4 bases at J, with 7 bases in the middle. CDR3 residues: CASSPNADTQYF. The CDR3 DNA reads TGTGCCAGCAGCCCTAACGCAGATACGCAGTATTTT.

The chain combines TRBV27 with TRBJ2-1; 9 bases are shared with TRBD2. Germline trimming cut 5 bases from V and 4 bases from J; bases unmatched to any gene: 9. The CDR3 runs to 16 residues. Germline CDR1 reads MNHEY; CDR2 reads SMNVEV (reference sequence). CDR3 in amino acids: CASSHLASGIYNEQFF. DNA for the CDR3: TGTGCCAGCAGTCATCTTGCTAGCGGGATTTACAATGAGCAGTTCTTC.

This chain's CDR3 is CSVEAQAQNTEAFF. CDR3 bases: TGCAGCGTTGAGGCCCAGGCCCAGAACACTGAAGCTTTCTTT. The chain employs TRBV29-1 and TRBJ1-1, with D uncertain. CDR1 and CDR2 from the germline V gene are SQVTM and ANQGSEA. The CDR3 runs to 14 residues. The V end lost 3 bases, the J end lost 1 base, and 12 bases lay between the germline ends.

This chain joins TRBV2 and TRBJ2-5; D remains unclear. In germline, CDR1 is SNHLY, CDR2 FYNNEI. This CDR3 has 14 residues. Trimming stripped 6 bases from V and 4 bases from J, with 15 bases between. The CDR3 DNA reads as TGTGCCAGCAGCTTACAGAGCCCCGGAGAGACCCAGTACTTC. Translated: CASSLQSPGETQYF.

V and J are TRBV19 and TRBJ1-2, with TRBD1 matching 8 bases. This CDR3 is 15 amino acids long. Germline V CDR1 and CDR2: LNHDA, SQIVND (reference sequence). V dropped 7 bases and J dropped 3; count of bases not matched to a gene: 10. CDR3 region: CASMRGQAGDYGYTF. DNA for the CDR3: TGTGCCAGTATGAGGGGACAGGCTGGGGACTATGGCTACACCTTC.

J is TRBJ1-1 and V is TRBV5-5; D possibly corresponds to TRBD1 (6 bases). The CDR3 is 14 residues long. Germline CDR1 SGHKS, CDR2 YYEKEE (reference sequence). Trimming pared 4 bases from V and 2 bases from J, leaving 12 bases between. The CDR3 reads CASSLPTGNTEAFF. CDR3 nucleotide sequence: TGTGCCAGCAGCCTCCCGACAGGAAACACTGAAGCTTTCTTT.

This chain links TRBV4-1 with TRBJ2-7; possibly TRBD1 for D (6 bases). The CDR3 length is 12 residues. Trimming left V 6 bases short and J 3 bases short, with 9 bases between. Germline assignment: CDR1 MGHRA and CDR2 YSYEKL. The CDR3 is CASRGHSYEQYF. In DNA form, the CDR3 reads TGCGCCAGCAGGGGACATAGCTACGAGCAGTACTTC.

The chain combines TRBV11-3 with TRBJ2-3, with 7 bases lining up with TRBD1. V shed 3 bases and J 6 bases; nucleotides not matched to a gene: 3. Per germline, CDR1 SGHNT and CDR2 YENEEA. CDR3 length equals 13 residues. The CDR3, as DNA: TGTGCCAGCAGCTTTACAGGGGTGGATACGCAGTATTTT. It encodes CASSFTGVDTQYF.

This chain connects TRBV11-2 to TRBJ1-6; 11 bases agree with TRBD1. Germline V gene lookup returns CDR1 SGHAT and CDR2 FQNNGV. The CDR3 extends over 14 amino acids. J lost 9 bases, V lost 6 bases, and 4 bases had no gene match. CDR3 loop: CASRFGTGGSPLHF. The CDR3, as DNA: TGTGCCAGCAGATTTGGGACAGGGGGTTCACCCCTCCACTTT.

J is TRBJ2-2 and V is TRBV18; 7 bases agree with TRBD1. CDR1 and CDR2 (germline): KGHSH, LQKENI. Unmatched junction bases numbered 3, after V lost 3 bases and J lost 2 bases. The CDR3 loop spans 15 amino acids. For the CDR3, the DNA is TGTGCCAGCTCACCCGGACAGGCAAACACCGGGGAGCTGTTTTTT. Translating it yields CASSPGQANTGELFF.

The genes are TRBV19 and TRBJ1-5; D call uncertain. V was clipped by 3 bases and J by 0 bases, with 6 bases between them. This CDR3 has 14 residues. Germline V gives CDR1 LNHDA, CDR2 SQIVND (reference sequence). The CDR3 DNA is TGTGCCAGTAGTATTTCGTATAGCAATCAGCCCCAGCATTTT. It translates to CASSISYSNQPQHF.

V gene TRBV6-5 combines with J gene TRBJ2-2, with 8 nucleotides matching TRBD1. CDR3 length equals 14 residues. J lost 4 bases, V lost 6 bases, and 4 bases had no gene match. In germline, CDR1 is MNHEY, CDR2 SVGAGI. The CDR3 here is CASRQQGVTGELFF. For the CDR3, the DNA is TGTGCCAGCAGACAACAGGGGGTCACCGGGGAGCTGTTTTTT.

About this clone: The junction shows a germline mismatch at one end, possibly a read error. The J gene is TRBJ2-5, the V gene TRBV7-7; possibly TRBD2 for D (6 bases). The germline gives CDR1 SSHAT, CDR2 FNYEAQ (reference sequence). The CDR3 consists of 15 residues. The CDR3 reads CASSPQRGSQETQYF. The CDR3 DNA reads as TGTGCTAGCAGCCCCCAACGGGGGAGCCAAGAGACCCAGTACTTC.

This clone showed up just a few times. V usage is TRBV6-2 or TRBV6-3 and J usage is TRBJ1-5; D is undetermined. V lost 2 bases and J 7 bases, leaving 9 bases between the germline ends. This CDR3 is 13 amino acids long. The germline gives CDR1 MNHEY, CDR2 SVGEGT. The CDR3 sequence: CASSYGPGQPQHF. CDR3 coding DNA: TGTGCCAGCAGTTACGGGCCTGGGCAGCCCCAGCATTTT.